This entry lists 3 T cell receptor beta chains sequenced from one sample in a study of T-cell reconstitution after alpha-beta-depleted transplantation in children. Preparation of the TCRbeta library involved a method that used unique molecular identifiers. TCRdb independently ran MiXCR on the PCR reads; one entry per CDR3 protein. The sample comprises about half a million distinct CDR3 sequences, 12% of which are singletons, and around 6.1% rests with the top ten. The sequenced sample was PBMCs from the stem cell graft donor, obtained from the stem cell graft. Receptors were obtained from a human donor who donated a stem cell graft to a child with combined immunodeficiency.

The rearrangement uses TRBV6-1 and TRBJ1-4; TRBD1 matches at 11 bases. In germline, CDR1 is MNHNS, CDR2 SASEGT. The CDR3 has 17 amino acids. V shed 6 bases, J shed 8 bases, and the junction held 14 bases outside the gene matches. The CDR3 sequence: CASSSYYPGQGDEKLFF. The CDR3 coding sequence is TGTGCCAGCAGCTCCTACTACCCGGGACAGGGGGACGAAAAACTGTTTTTT.

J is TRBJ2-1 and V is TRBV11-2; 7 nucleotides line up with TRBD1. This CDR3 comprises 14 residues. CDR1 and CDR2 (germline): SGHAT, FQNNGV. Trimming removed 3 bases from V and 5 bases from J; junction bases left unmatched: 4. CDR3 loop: CASSFTTGNNEQFF. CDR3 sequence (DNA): TGTGCCAGCAGCTTCACGACAGGGAACAATGAGCAGTTCTTC.

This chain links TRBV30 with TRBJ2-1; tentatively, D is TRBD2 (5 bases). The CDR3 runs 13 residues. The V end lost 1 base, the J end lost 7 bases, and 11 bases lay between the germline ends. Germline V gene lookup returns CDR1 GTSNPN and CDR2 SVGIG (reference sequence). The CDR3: CAWSARGPNEQFF. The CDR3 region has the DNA TGTGCCTGGAGTGCCCGCGGGCCAAATGAGCAGTTCTTC.